This T cell receptor beta chain derives from a study of blood T cell repertoires in COVID-19 (dated by TCRdb to the early 2020s). A note on the overall study: Samples covering the acute and convalescent phases of COVID-19 were provided by collaborators in the United States, Italy and Spain. The repertoires were released in a freely available public database meant as a resource for research on the immune response to SARS-CoV-2. The dataset comprised deeply sampled blood TCRbeta repertoires from subjects exposed to, actively infected with, or recovered from COVID-19. Where available, HLA class I and class II types were obtained from metadata supplied by the sample provider rather than from assay-based typing. The sample metadata nearly always contained a de-identified subject ID, COVID-19 status, age in years and sex. The samples were drawn from the first 160 participants of the ongoing ImmuneRACE study and from some 1,300 subjects provided by 6 global collaborators. The material from the prospective study consisted of cDNA or gDNA derived from T cells, B-cell-depleted T cells, or PBMCs.

CDR1 and CDR2 were assigned from the germline V gene as SGHRS and YFSETQ. Relative to germline, V is 4 bases shorter and J is 1 base shorter, with 16 bases between their ends. The CDR3 runs 16 amino acids, cysteine and phenylalanine included. Only CDR3 DNA remains: 48 bases, in frame from the first base. Findings and caveats that apply to the study as a whole: The amount of clinical and demographic metadata varied by source and participant and was provided uncurated.

A note on this clone: The antigen this receptor binds is unknown. Qualities for individual bases were not recorded, and no much larger clone is one base off.

TCRbeta CDR3 regions were amplified from genomic DNA using the immunoSEQ Assay, a bias-controlled multiplex PCR. Per the source publication's procedure: Within the assay, amplification of reference gene primers was used to estimate how many nucleated cells each sample contained. Sequence reads were collapsed and filtered to measure the absolute abundance of every unique TCRbeta CDR3 rearrangement. Productive Simpson clonality was computed per sample as the square root of Simpson's diversity index over productive rearrangements. The immuneACCESS repertoire file appears here via TCRdb, limited to in-frame rearrangements. These files lack a portion of the clones; in checked studies, under half of the deficit traces to unresolved V genes, and the cause of the others is not known. V and J calls and clone size are as listed in that table; D and trimming were resolved from the DNA. The sample data list approximately 200,000 clones, and about 80% of these were observed just once. The top ten constitute 7.5% of the sample.

In the prospective study, participants were roughly 18 to 95 years old, resided in around 25 geographic areas of the United States, and were enrolled through a virtual design. In the prospective study, cohorts were assigned on the basis of participant-reported clinical history obtained from a screening survey and a study questionnaire. ImmuneRACE Cohort 3 recovered participants were defined by two consecutive negative NP/OP PCR tests, healthcare professional clearance, or symptom resolution. Each participant in the prospective study had whole blood, serum and a nasopharyngeal or oropharyngeal swab collected by mobile phlebotomists. Prospective study participants could optionally give additional blood draws and questionnaires over a roughly 2-month period. Before DNA extraction, blood samples from the prospective study were shipped at room temperature or frozen.

The receptor chain draws on TRBV5-1 and TRBJ2-3, with a tentative D gene TRBD1 over 5 matching bases. The sequencing input was PBMCs or T cells enriched from blood (not recorded which). The source of this sequence is a man aged 40-55 years who had recovered from COVID-19. The CDR3 amino acid sequence is: CASSPIPQTGTDTQYF. The base sequence is TGCGCCAGCAGCCCCATCCCCCAGACAGGCACAGATACGCAGTATTTT.